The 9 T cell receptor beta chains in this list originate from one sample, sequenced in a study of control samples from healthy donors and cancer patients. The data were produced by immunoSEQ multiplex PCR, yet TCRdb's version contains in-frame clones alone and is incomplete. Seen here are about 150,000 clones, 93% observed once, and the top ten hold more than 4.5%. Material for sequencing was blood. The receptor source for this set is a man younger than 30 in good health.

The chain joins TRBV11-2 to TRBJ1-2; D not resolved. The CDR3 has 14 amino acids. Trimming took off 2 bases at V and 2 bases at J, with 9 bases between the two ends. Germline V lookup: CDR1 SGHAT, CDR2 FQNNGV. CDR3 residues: CASSLRPANYGYTF. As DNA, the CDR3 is TGTGCCAGCAGCTTACGACCAGCCAACTATGGCTACACCTTC.

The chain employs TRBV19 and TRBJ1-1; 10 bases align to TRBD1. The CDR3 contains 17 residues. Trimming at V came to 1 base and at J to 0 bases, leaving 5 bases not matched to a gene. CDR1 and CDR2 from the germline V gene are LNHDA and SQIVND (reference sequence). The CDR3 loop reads CASSIGRGQGMNTEAFF. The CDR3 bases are TGTGCCAGTAGTATAGGGCGGGGACAGGGGATGAACACTGAAGCTTTCTTT.

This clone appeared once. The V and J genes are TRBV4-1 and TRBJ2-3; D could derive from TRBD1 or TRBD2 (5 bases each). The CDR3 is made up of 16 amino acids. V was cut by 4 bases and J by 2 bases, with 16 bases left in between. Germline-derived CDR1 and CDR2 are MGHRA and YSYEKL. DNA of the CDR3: TGCGCCAGCAGCCCCCGAGGGGCAGCGGACACAGATACGCAGTATTTT. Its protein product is CASSPRGAADTDTQYF.

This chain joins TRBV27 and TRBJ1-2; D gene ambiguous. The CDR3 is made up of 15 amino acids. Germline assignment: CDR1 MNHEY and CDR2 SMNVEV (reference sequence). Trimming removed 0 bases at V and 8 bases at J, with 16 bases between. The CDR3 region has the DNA TGTGCCAGCAGTTTATCGGCCAGAGCCCACGGAGGCTACACCTTC. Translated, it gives CASSLSARAHGGYTF.

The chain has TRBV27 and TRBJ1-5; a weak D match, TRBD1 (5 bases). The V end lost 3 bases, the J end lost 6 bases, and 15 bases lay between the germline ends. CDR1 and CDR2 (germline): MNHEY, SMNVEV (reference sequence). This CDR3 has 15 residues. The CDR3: CASSLTTGGGQPQHF. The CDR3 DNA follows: TGTGCCAGCAGTTTGACCACGGGGGGGGGTCAGCCCCAGCATTTT.

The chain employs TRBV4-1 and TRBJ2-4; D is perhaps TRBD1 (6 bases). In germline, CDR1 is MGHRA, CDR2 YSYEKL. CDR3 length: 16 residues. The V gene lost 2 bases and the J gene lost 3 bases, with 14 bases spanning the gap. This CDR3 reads CASSQLGGIDKNIQYF. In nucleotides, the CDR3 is TGCGCCAGCAGCCAACTAGGGGGTATAGACAAAAACATTCAGTACTTC.

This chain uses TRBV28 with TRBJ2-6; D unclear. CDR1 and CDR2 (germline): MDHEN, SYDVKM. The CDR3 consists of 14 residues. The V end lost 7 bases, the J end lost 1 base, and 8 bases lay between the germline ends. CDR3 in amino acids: CASTWMSGANVLTF. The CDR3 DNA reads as TGTGCCAGCACCTGGATGTCTGGGGCCAACGTCCTGACTTTC.

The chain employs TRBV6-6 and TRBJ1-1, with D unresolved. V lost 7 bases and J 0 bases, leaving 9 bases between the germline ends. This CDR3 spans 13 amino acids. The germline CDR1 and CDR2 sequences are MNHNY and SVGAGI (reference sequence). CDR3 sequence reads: CASKASLNTEAFF. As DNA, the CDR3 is TGTGCCAGCAAGGCCAGTTTGAACACTGAAGCTTTCTTT.

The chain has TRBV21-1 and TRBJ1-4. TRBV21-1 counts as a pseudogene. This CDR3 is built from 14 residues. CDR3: CASTPGLPNEKLFF. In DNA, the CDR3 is TGTGCCAGCACCCCGGGACTCCCCAATGAAAAACTGTTTTTT.